Listed here are 11 T cell receptor beta chains from one sample, sequenced in a study of blood T cell repertoires in COVID-19. Sequencing was performed with immunoSEQ multiplex PCR; in TCRdb, only in-frame clones are kept and a portion is missing. The sample carries just over 85,000 clones, 89% recorded once. Sequencing used peripheral blood. These receptor sequences come from a man between 50 and 59 years old with acute or convalescent COVID-19.

This clone has just a few counts. The V and J genes are TRBV5-4 and TRBJ1-5, with D possibly TRBD1 on 6 matching bases. The CDR3 consists of 12 residues. The germline V and J ends were trimmed by 0 bases and 15 bases, with 13 bases remaining between them. Germline values: CDR1 SGHNT, CDR2 YYREEE (reference sequence). The CDR3 protein is CASSLDQGPRHF. CDR3 coding DNA: TGTGCCAGCAGCTTGGATCAGGGGCCAAGGCATTTT.

This clone was seen just once. V usage is TRBV18 and J usage is TRBJ2-2, with D maybe TRBD1 (7 bases). The V gene lost 4 bases and the J gene lost 4 bases, with 13 bases spanning the gap. The CDR3 runs to 15 residues. Germline values: CDR1 KGHSH, CDR2 LQKENI. CDR3 sequence reads: CASSRNRGGTGELFF. The CDR3 DNA reads as TGTGCCAGCTCACGTAACAGGGGAGGCACCGGGGAGCTGTTTTTT. The full variable domain, completed using reference TRBV18 and TRBJ2-2, is NAGVMQNPRHLVRRRGQEARLRCSPMKGHSHVYWYRQLPEEGLKFMVYLQKENIIDESGMPKERFSAEFPKEGPSILRIQQVVRGDSAAYFCASSRNRGGTGELFFGEGSRLTVL.

The chain joins TRBV20-1 to TRBJ1-1, with no clear D. The CDR3 length is 14 residues. The V gene lost 3 bases and the J gene lost 1 base, with 12 bases spanning the gap. Germline loops: CDR1 DFQATT, CDR2 SNEGSKA (reference sequence). As DNA, the CDR3 is TGCAGTGCTAGTAAGGGAGGATGGAACACTGAAGCTTTCTTT. Translation gives CSASKGGWNTEAFF.

The CDR3 DNA is TGTGCCAGCAGTTATCAGGGATGGACCGGGGAGCTGTTTTTT. It is translated as CASSYQGWTGELFF. This chain links TRBV6-5 with TRBJ2-2, with a possible D match to TRBD1 (5 bases). CDR3 length equals 14 residues. V gave up 3 bases and J gave up 5 bases, with 10 bases separating them. The germline V gene has CDR1 MNHEY and CDR2 SVGAGI.

This chain uses TRBV6-6 with TRBJ2-3; tentative D call: TRBD2 (7 bases). The CDR3 has 15 amino acids. Germline V lookup: CDR1 MNHNY, CDR2 SVGAGI (reference sequence). V lost 6 bases and J lost 3, with 16 bases in between. CDR3 bases: TGTGCCAGCAGCCACAGGGAGGGGATGACAGATACGCAGTATTTT. It translates to CASSHREGMTDTQYF.

The rearrangement joins TRBV20-1 to TRBJ1-2; D gene unclear. Deletions cut 7 bases from V and 0 bases from J, with 6 bases between. The CDR3 runs to 11 residues. The germline CDR1 and CDR2 sequences are DFQATT and SNEGSKA (reference sequence). This CDR3 reads CSVAPNYGYTF. The CDR3 DNA follows: TGCAGTGTAGCCCCTAACTATGGCTACACCTTC.

The V and J genes are TRBV11-3 and TRBJ2-1; D is ambiguous. Trimming cost V 1 base and J 6 bases, with 7 bases left between them. The CDR3 spans 13 residues. The V gene's germline CDR1 is SGHNT and CDR2 YENEEA. The DNA of the CDR3 is TGTGCCAGCAGCTTAGCTTCCCCCAATGAGCAGTTCTTC. This gives the protein CASSLASPNEQFF. Supplemented by reference TRBV11-3 and TRBJ2-1, the full variable domain reads EAGVVQSPRYKIIEKKQPVAFWCNPISGHNTLYWYLQNLGQGPELLIRYENEEAVDDSQLPKDRFSAERLKGVDSTLKIQPAELGDSAVYLCASSLASPNEQFFGPGTRLTVL.

The rearrangement uses TRBV19 and TRBJ1-5; unclear D gene. Germline V CDR1 and CDR2: LNHDA, SQIVND (reference sequence). Trimming removed 3 bases from V and 0 bases from J, with 9 bases in between. The CDR3 runs 15 residues. The CDR3 region is CASSIGSYSNQPQHF. Written as DNA, the CDR3 is TGTGCCAGTAGTATCGGTAGTTATAGCAATCAGCCCCAGCATTTT. The whole variable domain, remainder taken from reference TRBV19 and TRBJ1-5, is DGGITQSPKYLFRKEGQNVTLSCEQNLNHDAMYWYRQDPGQGLRLIYYSQIVNDFQKGDIAEGYSVSREKKESFPLTVTSAQKNPTAFYLCASSIGSYSNQPQHFGDGTRLSIL.

The genes are TRBV3-1 (or the pseudogene TRBV3-2) and TRBJ1-1, with a tentative D call TRBD1 (5 bases). Trimming stripped 4 bases from V and 4 bases from J, with 10 bases between. The germline V gene encodes CDR1 LGHDT and CDR2 YNNKEL (reference sequence). This CDR3 is 13 amino acids long. The DNA for the CDR3 is TGTGCCAGCAGCCTCAGGGTGGGCACTGAAGCTTTCTTT. Amino acid sequence: CASSLRVGTEAFF.

V and J are TRBV20-1 and TRBJ2-3; D may be TRBD2 (6 bases). V lost 5 bases, J lost 8 bases, and 11 bases lay in between. This CDR3 has 11 residues. Looked up from germline, CDR1 is DFQATT and CDR2 is SNEGSKA (reference sequence). For the CDR3, the DNA is TGCAGTGCTGGACCCGGGGGTACGCAGTATTTT. It specifies CSAGPGGTQYF.

The CDR3 spells CASGFSRRYSNQPQHF. CDR3 in DNA: TGTGCCAGTGGTTTCTCGAGGAGATATAGCAATCAGCCCCAGCATTTT. The rearrangement joins TRBV19 to TRBJ1-5; D remains ambiguous. This CDR3 contains 16 residues. Germline CDR1 is LNHDA and CDR2 is SQIVND (reference sequence). Trimming removed 8 bases from V and 0 bases from J, with 17 bases in between.